This TCR beta chain was sequenced in a study of cytomegalovirus exposure and HLA in healthy donors. The wider study: Genotyping showed 70% to 90% of over 350 donors falling in the Caucasian-associated ancestry cluster.

The length of the CDR3 is 15 residues. Germline V CDR1 and CDR2: MDHEN, SYDVKM. Trimming removed 6 bases from V and 8 bases from J, with 22 bases in between. As concerns this clone: Its antigen is unknown.

Study results and caveats: Sequencing depth roughly uniform across donors was assumed in presence/absence analyses. What a later analysis reportedly showed was that an Asian-associated ancestry cluster had fewer N-insertions than the approximately 670-donor mean. Immune exposure was documented only through CMV serostatus.

The study ran its PCR with 60 Vbeta and 13 Jbeta primers. Sequenced by immunoSEQ multiplex PCR; TCRdb stores in-frame clones only, minus some. This repertoire shows over 100,000 clones, over 60% found once; its top ten account for around 5%. The sequencing sample was made of PBMCs. This TCR was sampled from a man aged 25-45 years in good health and CMV-seropositive. This chain uses TRBV28 with TRBJ1-2; D possibly corresponds to TRBD1 (6 bases). The CDR3 nucleotides read TGTGCCAGCAGGGGGACACTCTCCTCTTTGGGGGGCTACACCTTC. Its protein product is CASRGTLSSLGGYTF.